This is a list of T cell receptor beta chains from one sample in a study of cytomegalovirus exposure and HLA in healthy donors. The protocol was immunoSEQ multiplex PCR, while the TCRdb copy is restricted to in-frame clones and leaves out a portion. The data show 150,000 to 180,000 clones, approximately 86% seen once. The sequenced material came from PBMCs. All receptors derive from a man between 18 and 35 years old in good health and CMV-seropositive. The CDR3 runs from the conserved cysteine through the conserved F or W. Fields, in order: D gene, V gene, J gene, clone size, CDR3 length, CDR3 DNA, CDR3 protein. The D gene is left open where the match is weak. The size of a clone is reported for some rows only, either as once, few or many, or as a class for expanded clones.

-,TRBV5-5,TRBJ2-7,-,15,TGTGCCAGCAGCACCGCCATTACCCAGTCCTACGAGCAGTACTTC,CASSTAITQSYEQYF
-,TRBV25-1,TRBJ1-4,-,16,TGTGCCAGCAGTGGGGGGAAAGGGACAAACCATGAAAAACTGTTTTTT,CASSGGKGTNHEKLFF
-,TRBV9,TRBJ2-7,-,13,TGTGCCAGCAGCGTGGGGCTTTCCTACGAGCAGTACTTC,CASSVGLSYEQYF
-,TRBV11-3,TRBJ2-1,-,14,TGTGCCAGCAGCCGAGGGGGCTCCTACAATGAGCAGTTCTTC,CASSRGGSYNEQFF
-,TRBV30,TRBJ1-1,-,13,TGTGCCTGGGCCGAAGGGAGTCACACTGAAGCTTTCTTT,CAWAEGSHTEAFF
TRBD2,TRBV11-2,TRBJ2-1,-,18,TGTGCCAGCAGCTTAGCCCCCACGGCTAGCGGGACCTACAATGAGCAGTTCTTC,CASSLAPTASGTYNEQFF
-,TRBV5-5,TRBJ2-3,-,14,TGTGCCAGCAGCCTATCGAGCCAAAAGGATACGCAGTATTTT,CASSLSSQKDTQYF
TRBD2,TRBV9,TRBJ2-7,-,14,TGTGCCAGCAGCCCGGGACTAGCGGACTACGAGCAGTACTTC,CASSPGLADYEQYF
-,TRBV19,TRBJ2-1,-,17,TGTGCCAGTTCAACCTCCGGGTCGTGGGGCAACTACAATGAGCAGTTCTTC,CASSTSGSWGNYNEQFF
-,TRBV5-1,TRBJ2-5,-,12,TGCGCCAGCAGCTTGGCCGGGGAGACCCAGTACTTC,CASSLAGETQYF
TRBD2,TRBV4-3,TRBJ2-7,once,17,TGCGCCAGCAGCCAAGTTAGTAGCGGGTTAGAATCCTACGAGCAGTACTTC,CASSQVSSGLESYEQYF
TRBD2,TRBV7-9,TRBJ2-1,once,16,TGTGCCAGCAGCCCAGAATACCGGGAGGGTTACAATGAGCAGTTCTTC,CASSPEYREGYNEQFF
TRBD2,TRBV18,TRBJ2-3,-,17,TGTGCCAGCTCACCACTAGCGGGGGGGCACATATCAGATACGCAGTATTTT,CASSPLAGGHISDTQYF
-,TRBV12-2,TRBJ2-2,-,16,TGTGCAAGTCGCGCCACTAGCGGGAGGATCTCCGGGGAGCTGTTTTTT,CASRATSGRISGELFF
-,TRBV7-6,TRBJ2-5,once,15,TGTGCCAGCAGCTTAGCCGGCGGAGAAGGGGCGACCCAGTACTTC,CASSLAGGEGATQYF
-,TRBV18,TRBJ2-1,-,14,TGTGCCAGCTCAGCGACAGGTACCTACAATGAGCAGTTCTTC,CASSATGTYNEQFF
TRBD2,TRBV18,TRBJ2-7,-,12,TGTGCCAGCACCGCGGGGGGGTACGAGCAGTACTTC,CASTAGGYEQYF
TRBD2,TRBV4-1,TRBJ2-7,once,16,TGCGCCAGCAGCCCGGGACTAGCGGGGGCCTCCTACGAGCAGTACTTC,CASSPGLAGASYEQYF
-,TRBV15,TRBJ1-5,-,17,TGTGCCACCAGCAGAGATCGACAGCTTGAATACAATCAGCCCCAGCATTTT,CATSRDRQLEYNQPQHF
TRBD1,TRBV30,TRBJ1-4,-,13,TGTGCCTGGCGGGGACAGCCTAATGAAAAACTGTTTTTT,CAWRGQPNEKLFF
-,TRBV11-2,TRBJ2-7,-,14,TGTGCCAGCAGCTCCCCGACAGGCACCTACGAGCAGTACTTC,CASSSPTGTYEQYF
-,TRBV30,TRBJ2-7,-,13,TGTGCCTGGAGTCCGGCAGGGCCCTACGAGCAGTACTTC,CAWSPAGPYEQYF
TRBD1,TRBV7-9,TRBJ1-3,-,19,TGTGCCAGCAGCTTACCCCCCAACAGGGGACAAGAGGGTGGGAACACCATATATTTT,CASSLPPNRGQEGGNTIYF
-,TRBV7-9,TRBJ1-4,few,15,TGTGCCAGCAGCTTCGATACGGGTGGAAAGGAAAAACTGTTTTTT,CASSFDTGGKEKLFF